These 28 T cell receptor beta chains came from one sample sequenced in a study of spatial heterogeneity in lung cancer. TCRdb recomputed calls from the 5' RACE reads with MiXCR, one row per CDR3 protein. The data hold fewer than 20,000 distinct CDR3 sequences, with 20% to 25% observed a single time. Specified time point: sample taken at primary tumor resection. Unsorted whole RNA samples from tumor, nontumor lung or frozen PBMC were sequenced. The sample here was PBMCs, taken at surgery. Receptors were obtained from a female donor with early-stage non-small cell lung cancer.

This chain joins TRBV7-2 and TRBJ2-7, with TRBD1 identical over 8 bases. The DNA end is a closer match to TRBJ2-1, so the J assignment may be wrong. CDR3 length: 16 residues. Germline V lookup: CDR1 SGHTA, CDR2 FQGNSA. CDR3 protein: CASSSHRTGFRYEQFF. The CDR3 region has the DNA TGTGCCAGCAGCTCTCACCGGACAGGGTTTCGGTACGAGCAGTTCTTC.

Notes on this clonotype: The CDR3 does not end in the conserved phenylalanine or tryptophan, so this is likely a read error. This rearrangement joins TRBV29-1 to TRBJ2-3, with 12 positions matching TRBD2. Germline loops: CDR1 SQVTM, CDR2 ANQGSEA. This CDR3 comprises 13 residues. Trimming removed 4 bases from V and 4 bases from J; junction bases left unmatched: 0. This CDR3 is CSVGTSGADTQYY. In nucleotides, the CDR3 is TGCAGCGTTGGGACTAGCGGGGCAGATACGCAGTATTAT.

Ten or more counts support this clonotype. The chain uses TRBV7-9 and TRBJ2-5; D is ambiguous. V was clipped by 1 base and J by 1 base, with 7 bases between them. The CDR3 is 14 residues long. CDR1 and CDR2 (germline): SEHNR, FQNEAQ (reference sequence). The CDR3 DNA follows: TGTGCCAGCAGCTTAGGAAGATCCCAAGAGACCCAGTACTTC. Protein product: CASSLGRSQETQYF.

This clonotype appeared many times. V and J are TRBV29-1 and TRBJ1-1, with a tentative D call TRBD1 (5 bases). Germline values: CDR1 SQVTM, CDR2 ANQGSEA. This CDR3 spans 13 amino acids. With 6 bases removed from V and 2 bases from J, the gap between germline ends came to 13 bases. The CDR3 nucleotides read TGCAGCGTGGGGGGGGTGGCCAACACTGAAGCTTTCTTT. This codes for CSVGGVANTEAFF.

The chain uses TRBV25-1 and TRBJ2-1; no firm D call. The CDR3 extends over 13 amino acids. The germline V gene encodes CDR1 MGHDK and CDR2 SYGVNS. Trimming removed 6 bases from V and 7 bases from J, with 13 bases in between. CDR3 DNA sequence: TGTGCCAGCAGGTCCCCCGGCAAAAATGAGCAGTTCTTC. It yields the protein CASRSPGKNEQFF.

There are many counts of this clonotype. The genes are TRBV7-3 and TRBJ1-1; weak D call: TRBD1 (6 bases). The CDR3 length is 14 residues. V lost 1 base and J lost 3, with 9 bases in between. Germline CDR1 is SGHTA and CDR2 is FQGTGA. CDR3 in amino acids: CASSLKPGDTEAFF. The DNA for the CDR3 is TGTGCCAGCAGCTTAAAGCCAGGGGACACTGAAGCTTTCTTT.

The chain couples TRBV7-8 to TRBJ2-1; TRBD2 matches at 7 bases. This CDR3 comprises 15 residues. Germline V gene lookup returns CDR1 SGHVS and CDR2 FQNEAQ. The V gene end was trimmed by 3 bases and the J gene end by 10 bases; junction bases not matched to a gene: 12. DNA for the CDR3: TGTGCCAGCAGCTTGGGGCTAGCGGAATTCGGGGAGCAGTTCTTC. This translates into CASSLGLAEFGEQFF.

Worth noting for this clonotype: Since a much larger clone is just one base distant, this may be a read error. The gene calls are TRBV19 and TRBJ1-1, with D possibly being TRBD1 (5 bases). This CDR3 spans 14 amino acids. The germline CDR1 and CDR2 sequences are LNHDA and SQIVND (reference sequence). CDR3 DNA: TGTGCCAGTAGGCTTCAGGGAATGAACACTGTAGCTTTCTTT. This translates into CASRLQGMNTVAFF.

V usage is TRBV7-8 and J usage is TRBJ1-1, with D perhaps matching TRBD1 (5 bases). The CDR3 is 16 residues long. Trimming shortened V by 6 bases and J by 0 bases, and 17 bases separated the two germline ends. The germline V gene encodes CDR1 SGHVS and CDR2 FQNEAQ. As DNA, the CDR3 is TGTGCCAGCAGATTTGCGGCAGGGAGGATGAACACTGAAGCTTTCTTT. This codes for CASRFAAGRMNTEAFF.

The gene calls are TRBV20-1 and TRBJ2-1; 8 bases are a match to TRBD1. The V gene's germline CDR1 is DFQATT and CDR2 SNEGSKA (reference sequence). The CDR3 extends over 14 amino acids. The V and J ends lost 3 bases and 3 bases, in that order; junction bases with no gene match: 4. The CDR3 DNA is TGCAGTGCTAGCGGGGACAGGATCTACAATGAGCAGTTCTTC. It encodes CSASGDRIYNEQFF.

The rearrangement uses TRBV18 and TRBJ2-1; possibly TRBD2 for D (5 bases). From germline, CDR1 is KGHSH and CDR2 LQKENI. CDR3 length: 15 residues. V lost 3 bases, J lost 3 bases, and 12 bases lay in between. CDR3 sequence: CASSPPGSVYNEQFF. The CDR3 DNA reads TGTGCCAGCTCACCTCCGGGTAGCGTCTACAATGAGCAGTTCTTC.

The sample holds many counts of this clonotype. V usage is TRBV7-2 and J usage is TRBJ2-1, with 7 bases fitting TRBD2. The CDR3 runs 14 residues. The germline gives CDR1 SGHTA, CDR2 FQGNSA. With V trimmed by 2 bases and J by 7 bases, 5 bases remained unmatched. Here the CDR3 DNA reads TGTGCCAGCAGCTTACGGCTAGCGGCAAATGAGCAGTTCTTC. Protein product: CASSLRLAANEQFF. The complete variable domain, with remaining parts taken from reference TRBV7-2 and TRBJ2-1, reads GAGVSQSPSNKVTEKGKDVELRCDPISGHTALYWYRQSLGQGLEFLIYFQGNSAPDKSGLPSDRFSAERTGGSVSTLTIQRTQQEDSAVYLCASSLRLAANEQFFGPGTRLTVL.

DNA of the CDR3: TGTGCCAGCTCACCACTATACACAGATACGCAGTATTTT. It translates to CASSPLYTDTQYF. J is TRBJ2-3 and V is TRBV18; D gene ambiguous. Germline loops: CDR1 KGHSH, CDR2 LQKENI. Between the trimmed V and J ends, which lost 1 base and 2 bases, there was a span of 4 bases. The length of the CDR3 is 13 residues.

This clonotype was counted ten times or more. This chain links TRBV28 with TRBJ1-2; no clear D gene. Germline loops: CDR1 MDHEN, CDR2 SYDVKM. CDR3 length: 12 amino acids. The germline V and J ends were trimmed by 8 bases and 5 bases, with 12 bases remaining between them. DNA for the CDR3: TGTGCCAGCGCCGAGGACCTATATGGCTACACCTTC. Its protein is CASAEDLYGYTF.

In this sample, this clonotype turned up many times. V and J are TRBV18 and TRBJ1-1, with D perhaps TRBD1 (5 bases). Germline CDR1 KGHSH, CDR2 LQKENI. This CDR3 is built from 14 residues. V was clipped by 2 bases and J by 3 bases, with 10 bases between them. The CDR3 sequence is CASSPGAGYTEAFF. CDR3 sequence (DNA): TGTGCCAGCTCACCAGGGGCTGGGTACACTGAAGCTTTCTTT.

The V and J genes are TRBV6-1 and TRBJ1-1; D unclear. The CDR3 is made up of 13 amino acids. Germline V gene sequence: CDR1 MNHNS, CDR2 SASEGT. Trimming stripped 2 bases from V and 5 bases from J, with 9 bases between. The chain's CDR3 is CASSESYLTEAFF. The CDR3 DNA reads TGTGCCAGCAGTGAAAGTTACCTGACTGAAGCTTTCTTT.

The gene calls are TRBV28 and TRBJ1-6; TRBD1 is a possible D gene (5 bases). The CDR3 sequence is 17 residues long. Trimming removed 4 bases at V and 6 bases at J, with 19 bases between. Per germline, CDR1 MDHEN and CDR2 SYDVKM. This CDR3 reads CASSSPPPTVSNSPLHF. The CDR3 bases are TGTGCCAGCAGTTCCCCACCACCGACAGTATCTAATTCACCCCTCCACTTT.

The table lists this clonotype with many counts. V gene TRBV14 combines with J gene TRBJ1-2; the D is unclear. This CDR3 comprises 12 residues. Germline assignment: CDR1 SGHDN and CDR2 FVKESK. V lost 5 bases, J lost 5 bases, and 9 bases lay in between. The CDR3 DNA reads TGTGCCAGCAGCTTCCACCATTATGGCTACACCTTC. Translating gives CASSFHHYGYTF.

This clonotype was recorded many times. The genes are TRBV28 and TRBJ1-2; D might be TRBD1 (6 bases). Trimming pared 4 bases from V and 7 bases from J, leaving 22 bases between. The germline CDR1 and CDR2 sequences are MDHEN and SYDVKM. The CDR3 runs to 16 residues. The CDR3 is CASSSQDKGGGSGYTF. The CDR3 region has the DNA TGTGCCAGCAGTTCCCAAGACAAAGGGGGAGGGAGTGGCTACACCTTC.

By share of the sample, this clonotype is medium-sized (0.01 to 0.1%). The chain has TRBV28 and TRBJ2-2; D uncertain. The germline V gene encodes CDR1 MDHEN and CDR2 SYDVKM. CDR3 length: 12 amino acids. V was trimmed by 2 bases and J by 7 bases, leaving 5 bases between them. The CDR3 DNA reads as TGTGCCAGCAGTTTAGCTATCGGGGAGCTGTTTTTT. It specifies CASSLAIGELFF.

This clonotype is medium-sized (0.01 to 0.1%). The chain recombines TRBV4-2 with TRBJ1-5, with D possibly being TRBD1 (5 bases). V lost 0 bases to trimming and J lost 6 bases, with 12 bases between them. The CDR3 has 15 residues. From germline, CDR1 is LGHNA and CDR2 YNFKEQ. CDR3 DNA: TGTGCCAGCAGCCAAGATTATGCGGGGACTCAGCCCCAGCATTTT. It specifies CASSQDYAGTQPQHF.

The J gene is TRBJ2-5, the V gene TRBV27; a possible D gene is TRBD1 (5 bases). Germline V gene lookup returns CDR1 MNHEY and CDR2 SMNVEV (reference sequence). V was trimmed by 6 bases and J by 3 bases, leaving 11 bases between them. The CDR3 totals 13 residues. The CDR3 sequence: CASSREREETQYF. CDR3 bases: TGTGCCAGCAGCAGGGAAAGGGAAGAGACCCAGTACTTC.

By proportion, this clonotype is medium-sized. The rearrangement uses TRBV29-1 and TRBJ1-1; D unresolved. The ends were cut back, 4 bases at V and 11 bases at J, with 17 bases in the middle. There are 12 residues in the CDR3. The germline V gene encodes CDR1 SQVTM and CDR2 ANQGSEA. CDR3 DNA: TGCAGCGTTGGGGTGGAGAGTTTAGGGGCTTTCTTT. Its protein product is CSVGVESLGAFF.

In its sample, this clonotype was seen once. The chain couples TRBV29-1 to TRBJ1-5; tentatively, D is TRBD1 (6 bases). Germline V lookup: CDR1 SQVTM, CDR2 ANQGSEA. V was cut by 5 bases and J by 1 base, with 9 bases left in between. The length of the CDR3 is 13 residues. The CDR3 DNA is TGCAGCGTTCGTACAGGGAGCAATCAGCCCCAGCATTTT. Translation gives CSVRTGSNQPQHF.

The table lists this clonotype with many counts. CDR3 in amino acids: CASSRFEDSLNTEAFF. CDR3 in DNA: TGTGCCAGCAGTCGGTTCGAGGACAGTCTGAACACTGAAGCTTTCTTT. The chain is built from TRBV28 and TRBJ1-1, with D perhaps matching TRBD1 (6 bases). Trimming pared 5 bases from V and 0 bases from J, leaving 16 bases between. The length of the CDR3 is 16 residues. CDR1 and CDR2 from the germline V gene are MDHEN and SYDVKM. The complete variable domain, with remaining parts taken from reference TRBV28 and TRBJ1-1, reads DVKVTQSSRYLVKRTGEKVFLECVQDMDHENMFWYRQDPGLGLRLIYFSYDVKMKEKGDIPEGYSVSREKKERFSLILESASTNQTSMYLCASSRFEDSLNTEAFFGQGTRLTVV.

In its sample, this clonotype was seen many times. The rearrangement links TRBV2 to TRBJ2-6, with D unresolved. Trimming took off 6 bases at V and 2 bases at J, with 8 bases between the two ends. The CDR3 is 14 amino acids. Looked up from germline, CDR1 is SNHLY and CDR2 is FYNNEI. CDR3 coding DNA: TGTGCCAGCAGCCCCAGCCCTGGGGCCAACGTCCTGACTTTC. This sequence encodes CASSPSPGANVLTF.

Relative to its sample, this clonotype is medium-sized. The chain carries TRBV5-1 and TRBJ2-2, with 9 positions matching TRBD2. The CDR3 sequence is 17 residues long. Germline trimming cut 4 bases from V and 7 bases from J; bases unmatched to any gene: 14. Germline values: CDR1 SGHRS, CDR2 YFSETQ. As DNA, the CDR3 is TGCGCCAGCAGCCCACTGACTAGCGGCATTTCAGGCGGGGAGCTGTTTTTT. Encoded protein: CASSPLTSGISGGELFF.

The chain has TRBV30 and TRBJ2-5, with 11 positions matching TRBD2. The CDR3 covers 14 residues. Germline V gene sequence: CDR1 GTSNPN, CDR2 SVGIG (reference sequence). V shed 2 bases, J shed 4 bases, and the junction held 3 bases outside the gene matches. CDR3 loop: CAWSPLAGVETQYF. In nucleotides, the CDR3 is TGTGCCTGGAGTCCACTAGCGGGAGTAGAGACCCAGTACTTC. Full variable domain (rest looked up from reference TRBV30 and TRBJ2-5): SQTIHQWPATLVQPVGSPLSLECTVEGTSNPNLYWYRQAAGRGLQLLFYSVGIGQISSEVPQNLSASRPQDRQFILSSKKLLLSDSGFYLCAWSPLAGVETQYFGPGTRLLVL.